The entry that follows covers one T cell receptor (beta chain) sequence. The CDR3 runs 13 residues. Germline CDR1 is LGHNA and CDR2 is YSLEER. V was shortened by 6 bases and J by 5 bases, with 13 bases between the two germline ends. Using its own MiXCR run on the 5' RACE reads, TCRdb lists one record per CDR3 protein. Of 100,000 to 150,000 distinct CDR3 sequences listed, almost 9% are singletons. This entry is derived from a study of T cells after yellow fever vaccination. This sample comprised CD8+ T cells sorted from PBMCs, obtained on the day of the yellow fever booster vaccination. The chain is built from TRBV4-3 and TRBJ1-1, with D maybe TRBD1 (5 bases). This clonotype was obtained from a man aged 18 to 29 who received the YFV17D yellow fever vaccine. This CDR3 is CASRAEGRTEAFF. CDR3 sequence (DNA): TGCGCCAGCAGGGCGGAGGGGAGGACTGAAGCTTTCTTT.